The rows below give T cell receptor beta chains drawn from one sample of a study of T cell repertoires in cytomegalovirus infection. In TCRdb, the reads were re-called with MiXCR into one record per CDR3 protein. Of around 360,000 distinct CDR3 sequences in the sample, about 34% are singletons; the top ten hold approximately 13%. What these receptors recognize is not known. Specimen: cultured PBMCs, collected from culture after CMV antigen stimulation. These receptors were obtained from a human donor in good health (CMV status not recorded). Some clones in this sample may be carry-over from other donors' samples. Both conserved end residues are trimmed from each CDR3. The size of a clone is reported for some rows only, either as once, few or many, or as a class for expanded clones.

v_gene: TRBV12-3/TRBV12-4
abundance: -
j_gene: TRBJ1-2
CDR3aa: ASSLGQGEDYGYT

v_gene: TRBV28
abundance: few
j_gene: TRBJ1-2
CDR3aa: ASSLYRGNYGYT

v_gene: TRBV24-1
abundance: -
j_gene: TRBJ2-3
CDR3aa: ATSGSSTDTQY

v_gene: TRBV10-3
abundance: few
j_gene: TRBJ1-6
CDR3aa: AISDSDNSPLH

v_gene: TRBV6-6
abundance: -
j_gene: TRBJ1-4
CDR3aa: ASSPGQPTNEKLF

v_gene: TRBV2
abundance: -
j_gene: TRBJ2-2
CDR3aa: ASSANMAGELF

v_gene: TRBV7-8
abundance: -
j_gene: TRBJ1-2
CDR3aa: ASSFFRDRGPHNYGYT

v_gene: TRBV12-3/TRBV12-4
abundance: few
j_gene: TRBJ1-1
CDR3aa: ASSLDGIEAF

v_gene: TRBV4-1
abundance: few
j_gene: TRBJ1-1
CDR3aa: ASSLRRNNAPNTEAF

v_gene: TRBV20-1
abundance: -
j_gene: TRBJ2-6
CDR3aa: SARGPAGRPGANVLT

v_gene: TRBV7-6
abundance: -
j_gene: TRBJ2-6
CDR3aa: ASSRHDRGSGANVLT

v_gene: TRBV7-3
abundance: -
j_gene: TRBJ2-3
CDR3aa: ASSTGLVDTQY

v_gene: TRBV10-1
abundance: many
j_gene: TRBJ2-3
CDR3aa: ASSGGRLSTDTQY

v_gene: TRBV7-6
abundance: few
j_gene: TRBJ2-1
CDR3aa: ASSLVLAGGGGYNEQF

v_gene: TRBV19
abundance: -
j_gene: TRBJ1-2
CDR3aa: ASSSRDPLPST

v_gene: TRBV7-8
abundance: many
j_gene: TRBJ2-7
CDR3aa: ASSRVGRSSYEQY

v_gene: TRBV19
abundance: -
j_gene: TRBJ2-3
CDR3aa: ASTESLGSTDTQY

v_gene: TRBV29-1
abundance: few
j_gene: TRBJ1-1
CDR3aa: SVEWRGGLNTEAF

v_gene: TRBV6-4
abundance: -
j_gene: TRBJ2-2
CDR3aa: ASSPGLAQTGELF

v_gene: TRBV7-2
abundance: -
j_gene: TRBJ1-1
CDR3aa: ASSPRGGGTEAF

v_gene: TRBV7-9
abundance: -
j_gene: TRBJ2-1
CDR3aa: ASNEYYNEQF

v_gene: TRBV4-3
abundance: -
j_gene: TRBJ2-5
CDR3aa: ASSQDRRLAYQETQY

v_gene: TRBV4-3
abundance: -
j_gene: TRBJ2-1
CDR3aa: ASSPAGGSFYNEQF

v_gene: TRBV19
abundance: -
j_gene: TRBJ2-7
CDR3aa: ASSRTSGREGPYEQY

v_gene: TRBV4-1
abundance: -
j_gene: TRBJ2-2
CDR3aa: ASSQVPSYTGELF

v_gene: TRBV12-3/TRBV12-4
abundance: -
j_gene: TRBJ1-5
CDR3aa: ASSPGDRGFEPQH

v_gene: TRBV20-1
abundance: once
j_gene: TRBJ2-5
CDR3aa: SAREAQETQY

v_gene: TRBV18
abundance: -
j_gene: TRBJ2-3
CDR3aa: ASSPASGKDTQY

v_gene: TRBV12-3/TRBV12-4
abundance: few
j_gene: TRBJ2-5
CDR3aa: ASSVLAGQETQY

v_gene: TRBV10-3
abundance: -
j_gene: TRBJ1-2
CDR3aa: AISGEGQDYGYT

v_gene: TRBV9
abundance: few
j_gene: TRBJ2-1
CDR3aa: ASSSRLAGEFHNEQF

v_gene: TRBV12-3/TRBV12-4
abundance: many
j_gene: TRBJ2-1
CDR3aa: ASSFSGNEQF

v_gene: TRBV19
abundance: -
j_gene: TRBJ1-4
CDR3aa: ASSTGQGAEKLF

v_gene: TRBV7-2
abundance: many
j_gene: TRBJ2-7
CDR3aa: ASSSVPDLRYEQY

v_gene: TRBV7-3
abundance: few
j_gene: TRBJ1-3
CDR3aa: ASSLTPGPRDGNTIY

v_gene: TRBV5-6
abundance: few
j_gene: TRBJ1-1
CDR3aa: ASSLSVSEAF

v_gene: TRBV20-1
abundance: -
j_gene: TRBJ1-3
CDR3aa: SFRTGGSNTIY

v_gene: TRBV7-2
abundance: few
j_gene: TRBJ2-3
CDR3aa: ASSLPPLGAISTDTQY

v_gene: TRBV7-2
abundance: -
j_gene: TRBJ2-3
CDR3aa: ASSSALTSGSSDTQY

v_gene: TRBV7-2
abundance: many
j_gene: TRBJ1-2
CDR3aa: ASSPGTNPRLGGGYT

v_gene: TRBV6-1
abundance: few
j_gene: TRBJ1-5
CDR3aa: ASSPGRTNQPQH

v_gene: TRBV7-2
abundance: -
j_gene: TRBJ1-2
CDR3aa: ASSHPGPLYGYT

v_gene: TRBV18
abundance: -
j_gene: TRBJ2-3
CDR3aa: ASSPPGFSDTQY

v_gene: TRBV6-5
abundance: -
j_gene: TRBJ2-5
CDR3aa: ASSSAFREETQY

v_gene: TRBV9
abundance: -
j_gene: TRBJ2-2
CDR3aa: ASSVGGGETGELF

v_gene: TRBV6-8
abundance: few
j_gene: TRBJ2-7
CDR3aa: ASRQTGGTYEQY

v_gene: TRBV7-8
abundance: few
j_gene: TRBJ1-2
CDR3aa: ASSPNLGRGLRGYT

v_gene: TRBV28
abundance: -
j_gene: TRBJ1-1
CDR3aa: ASSFMGSEAF

v_gene: TRBV7-2
abundance: -
j_gene: TRBJ2-3
CDR3aa: ASSYRPPYTTDTQY